These T cell receptor beta chains were read from a single sample in a study of vaccination effects on CD4 cells after COVID-19. Antigens of these TCRs are unknown. The data were produced by immunoSEQ multiplex PCR, yet TCRdb's version contains in-frame clones alone and is incomplete. The data contain 65,000 to 80,000 clones, approximately 80% of them singletons. Sequenced material: CD4+ T cells from PBMCs cultured without peptide, taken before COVID-19 vaccination. All receptors derive from a human donor who received a COVID-19 vaccine. Both conserved end residues are part of each CDR3. The D gene is left open where the match is weak. For some rows the clone size is stated as once, few or many, or as a class when expanded; others skip it.

V gene	D gene	clone size	J gene	CDR3 protein
TRBV2	NA	NA	TRBJ2-1	CASSGTAINEQFF
TRBV5-4	NA	few	TRBJ1-2	CASSLDRSYGYTF
TRBV5-4	NA	NA	TRBJ1-1	CASSLAAAMNTEAFF
TRBV6-5	NA	once	TRBJ2-3	CASSDPSVSTDTQYF
TRBV25-1	NA	NA	TRBJ1-3	CASSESGNTIYF
TRBV15	NA	NA	TRBJ1-4	CATSRTLVEKLFF
TRBV7-3	TRBD2	NA	TRBJ2-5	CASSSQAGAQETQYF
TRBV5-4	NA	NA	TRBJ2-5	CASSFEGGETQYF
TRBV7-9	TRBD1	NA	TRBJ1-3	CASSHNQGARGNTIYF
TRBV6-5	NA	NA	TRBJ1-2	CASRGRTYGYTF
TRBV19	NA	NA	TRBJ1-5	CASSKQGLNQPQHF
TRBV28	NA	NA	TRBJ1-5	CASSLLSQPQHF
TRBV6-5	NA	few	TRBJ2-1	CASSYGTGWGNEQFF
TRBV25-1	NA	NA	TRBJ1-2	CASSGIRYNYGYTF
TRBV2	TRBD1	NA	TRBJ1-5	CASRGQSNQPQHF